The TCR beta chain under discussion was sequenced for a study of T cell responses to AZD1222 COVID-19 vaccine. TCRdb's table, derived via immunoSEQ multiplex PCR, lists solely in-frame clones and lacks some. The table shows about 72,000 clones, with roughly 87% occurring only once. The ends lost 2 bases at V and 3 bases at J; junction bases unmatched: 7. CDR3 length: 16 residues. CDR1 is SGDLS and CDR2 is YYNGEE in the germline V gene. As concerns this clone: The antigen is not known.

The study's findings and limits: Clonal diversity was possibly underestimated; the donors were predominantly white British and more often female. Two AZD1222 administrations were followed by greater Spike-specific TCR breadth and depth. In the spike-specific TCR repertoire, nearly half reportedly target unmutated variant regions.

The TCR was taken from an adult in good health. Material: peripheral blood, obtained on day 0 of AZD1222 vaccination. The V gene is TRBV9, the J gene TRBJ2-2; 7 bases are a match to TRBD1. The CDR3 is CASSVPRQGYTGELFF. As DNA, the CDR3 is TGTGCCAGCAGCGTCCCTAGACAGGGTTACACCGGGGAGCTGTTTTTT.